Shown below are 19 T cell receptor beta chains from a single sample sequenced in a study of chemoradiotherapy in HPV16-positive cancers (dated by TCRdb to between 2021 and 2022). The library was prepared using the immunoSEQ multiplex PCR assay. Not all clones reach the TCRdb copy of this immuneACCESS table, which keeps in-frame sequences only. Checked studies attribute under half of the gap to unresolved V genes and leave the rest unexplained. Here the sample has about 24,000 clones; approximately 84% occur a single time. Jointly, the top ten make up 4.5% to 5% of the sample. Sample: blood, taken from a patient who underwent chemoradiotherapy. The receptors come from a human donor with HPV-associated anogenital cancer.

Of note for this clone: The DNA is left out, because the CDR3 cannot be placed on it with certainty; the CDR3 is given as TCRdb lists it. The V call is TRBV2, the J call TRBJ2-5; the tabulated D call, TRBD2, remains unverified against the DNA. Germline V gene sequence: CDR1 SNHLY, CDR2 FYNNEI. The CDR3 spans 16 amino acids, including both terminal residues. CDR3 amino acids: CASILASGGARETQYF.

This clone was recorded once. The genes are TRBV7-3 and TRBJ2-3; possible D gene TRBD2, 6 bases. The CDR3 has 14 amino acids. With 4 bases removed from V and 2 bases from J, the gap between germline ends came to 10 bases. Per germline, CDR1 SGHTA and CDR2 FQGTGA. The CDR3 nucleotides read TGTGCCAGCAGCTCGGGACTGGACACAGATACGCAGTATTTT. It is translated as CASSSGLDTDTQYF.

The J gene is TRBJ1-2, the V gene TRBV10-2; TRBD1 is a possible D gene (5 bases). This CDR3 spans 14 amino acids. Per germline, CDR1 WSHSY and CDR2 SAAADI. V gave up 6 bases and J gave up 7 bases, with 18 bases separating them. The CDR3 coding sequence is TGCGCCAGCAGCCAGGGCCCCGGCTATGGTGGCTACACCTTC. Translating gives CASSQGPGYGGYTF.

In DNA, the CDR3 is TGTGCCAGCAGAACCGGGACTAGCGGGAGGGCTGAGCAGTTCTTC. Residues: CASRTGTSGRAEQFF. This chain uses TRBV6-5 with TRBJ2-1, with 16 positions matching TRBD2. Germline-derived CDR1 and CDR2 are MNHEY and SVGAGI. The junction had 5 bases not matched to a gene; V was cut back by 6 bases and J by 9 bases. The CDR3 consists of 15 residues.

This clone was observed a single time. The rearrangement uses TRBV6-5 and TRBJ1-2, with D tentatively TRBD1 (5 bases). Deletions cut 2 bases from V and 5 bases from J, with 12 bases between. The V gene's germline CDR1 is MNHEY and CDR2 SVGAGI. The CDR3 runs to 14 residues. The CDR3 nucleotides read TGTGCCAGCAGTTACCGGGGGACGGAGTATGGCTACACCTTC. This sequence encodes CASSYRGTEYGYTF.

J is TRBJ2-5 and V is TRBV7-2, with 7 bases lining up with TRBD1. Gene TRBJ2-7 matches the end of the DNA better, so the J call may be wrong. This CDR3 is built from 14 residues. Germline V lookup: CDR1 SGHTA, CDR2 FQGNSA. CDR3: CASSTDRVAYEQYF. The CDR3 DNA reads as TGTGCCAGCAGCACAGACAGGGTTGCCTACGAGCAGTACTTC.

The chain uses TRBV19 and TRBJ2-7; weak D call: TRBD1 (6 bases). V dropped 4 bases and J dropped 0 bases, with 19 bases sitting between them. There are 17 residues in the CDR3. In germline, CDR1 is LNHDA, CDR2 SQIVND (reference sequence). The CDR3, as DNA: TGTGCCAGTAGTAAAGCGCCCCGACAGGTGACCTCCTACGAGCAGTACTTC. It translates to CASSKAPRQVTSYEQYF. The full variable domain, with the rest looked up from reference TRBV19 and TRBJ2-7, is DGGITQSPKYLFRKEGQNVTLSCEQNLNHDAMYWYRQDPGQGLRLIYYSQIVNDFQKGDIAEGYSVSREKKESFPLTVTSAQKNPTAFYLCASSKAPRQVTSYEQYFGPGTRLTVT.

CDR3 bases: TGTGCCAGCAGCTTAGTACCACCGGGGAAAGGGGAGCTGTTTTTT. It specifies CASSLVPPGKGELFF. V gene TRBV7-6 combines with J gene TRBJ2-2; maybe TRBD2 (5 bases). The V end was cut by 1 base, the J end by 8 bases, with 14 bases between. Per the germline V gene, CDR1 is SGHVS and CDR2 is FNYEAQ. The CDR3 loop spans 15 amino acids.

This chain links TRBV2 with TRBJ1-4; D gene unclear. Per germline, CDR1 SNHLY and CDR2 FYNNEI. The CDR3 length is 13 residues. V dropped 7 bases and J dropped 8 bases, with 14 bases sitting between them. CDR3 region: CASNGRREEKLFF. CDR3 DNA sequence: TGTGCCAGCAATGGCAGGAGGGAGGAAAAACTGTTTTTT.

V usage is TRBV6-5 and J usage is TRBJ2-7, with a weak D call TRBD2 (5 bases). V was shortened by 3 bases and J by 9 bases, with 18 bases between the two germline ends. Germline-derived CDR1 and CDR2 are MNHEY and SVGAGI. The CDR3 consists of 14 residues. The CDR3 loop reads CASSYRAPGEGQYF. CDR3 bases: TGTGCCAGCAGTTATAGGGCGCCCGGGGAAGGGCAGTACTTC.

The chain has TRBV6-5 and TRBJ2-1; D gene ambiguous. Germline V CDR1 and CDR2: MNHEY, SVGAGI. The CDR3 length is 15 residues. V lost 2 bases and J lost 7, with 15 bases in between. The CDR3: CASSYRASPTNEQFF. The CDR3 DNA reads TGTGCCAGCAGTTACAGGGCTAGTCCGACTAATGAGCAGTTCTTC.

V usage is TRBV6-5 and J usage is TRBJ1-5, with D hard to call. From germline, CDR1 is MNHEY and CDR2 SVGAGI. The V end lost 6 bases, the J end lost 1 base, and 7 bases lay between the germline ends. This CDR3 spans 13 amino acids. This chain's CDR3 is CASRFSSNQPQHF. CDR3 in DNA: TGTGCCAGCAGGTTTAGCAGCAATCAGCCCCAGCATTTT.

V usage is TRBV7-2 and J usage is TRBJ2-1; 8 bases match TRBD2. Trimming cost V 2 bases and J 6 bases; bases outside gene matches: 6. CDR3 size: 15 residues. Germline lookup yields CDR1 SGHTA and CDR2 FQGNSA. The CDR3 DNA sequence: TGTGCCAGCAGCTTAAACGGGAGGGCCTCCAATGAGCAGTTCTTC. Amino acid sequence: CASSLNGRASNEQFF.

The chain has TRBV30 and TRBJ1-1; D is unclear. CDR3 length: 12 residues. CDR1 GTSNPN and CDR2 SVGIG come from the germline V gene (reference sequence). V lost 5 bases and J lost 1, with 8 bases in between. CDR3 in DNA: TGTGCCTGGTGGCAGGAGAACACTGAAGCTTTCTTT. Protein: CAWWQENTEAFF.

The V and J genes are TRBV7-2 and TRBJ1-3, with D uncertain. V was shortened by 6 bases and J by 3 bases, with 9 bases between the two germline ends. The CDR3 length is 13 residues. CDR1 SGHTA and CDR2 FQGNSA come from the germline V gene. This CDR3 is CASSRPVGNTIYF. The DNA for the CDR3 is TGTGCCAGCAGTCGACCGGTTGGAAACACCATATATTTT.

This chain joins TRBV7-8 and TRBJ2-7; 8 bases line up with TRBD1. CDR1 SGHVS and CDR2 FQNEAQ come from the germline V gene. This CDR3 region has 15 residues. Germline trimming cut 5 bases from V and 3 bases from J; bases unmatched to any gene: 9. The CDR3, as DNA: TGTGCCAGCAGCCCATGGACAGGGAAGAGCTACGAGCAGTACTTC. Protein sequence: CASSPWTGKSYEQYF.

V is TRBV18 and J is TRBJ1-6; the D gene is possibly TRBD1 (5 bases). This CDR3 is 15 amino acids long. Trimming left V 0 bases short and J 8 bases short, with 11 bases between. The germline gives CDR1 KGHSH, CDR2 LQKENI. The CDR3 is CASSPPPGQDSPLHF. DNA of the CDR3: TGTGCCAGCTCACCACCGCCAGGGCAAGATTCACCCCTCCACTTT.

The rearrangement uses TRBV5-1 and TRBJ1-1; TRBD1 agrees at 8 bases. V was pared by 8 bases and J by 0 bases, with 21 bases of the junction left unmatched. The CDR3 is made up of 19 amino acids. In germline, CDR1 is SGHRS, CDR2 YFSETQ. The CDR3 nucleotides read TGCGCCAGTTCTCTCCGGGACAGGCCTATAAGAGGCATGAACACTGAAGCTTTCTTT. This gives the protein CASSLRDRPIRGMNTEAFF.

The chain employs TRBV5-1 and TRBJ2-1, with a tentative D call TRBD1 (6 bases). CDR1 and CDR2 (germline): SGHRS, YFSETQ. Trimming cost V 10 bases and J 9 bases, with 20 bases left between them. The CDR3 loop spans 13 amino acids. The CDR3 region has the DNA TGCGCCTCAACAGGGAGCGTACCGGGTGAGCAGTTCTTC. Protein: CASTGSVPGEQFF.